Listed below are T cell receptor beta chains from one sample, sequenced in a study of cytomegalovirus exposure and HLA in healthy donors. The data were produced by immunoSEQ multiplex PCR, yet TCRdb's version contains in-frame clones alone and is incomplete. The profile shows more than 100,000 clones, roughly three quarters of them singletons. Specimen: PBMCs. Receptors originate from a woman between 55 and 75 years old in good health and CMV-seronegative. Both conserved end residues are trimmed from each CDR3. Each record gives: J gene, V gene, CDR3 protein.

>TRBJ2-2|TRBV27
ASRERGQGVTGELF
>TRBJ1-4|TRBV5-8
ASSLGLNSATNEKLF
>TRBJ1-1|TRBV7-9
ASTMDRGTEAF
>TRBJ1-4|TRBV5-1
ASSLDTPGANEKLF
>TRBJ2-1|TRBV6-6
ASRKAGAGNEQF
>TRBJ2-3|TRBV28
ASSTNSYDTDTQY
>TRBJ2-1|TRBV9
ASSPQGGVGSAEQF
>TRBJ1-4|TRBV6-5
ASSYGRALNEKLF
>TRBJ2-7|TRBV30
AWNRLAGVGEQY
>TRBJ1-5|TRBV27
ASRQGYSNQPQH
>TRBJ2-1|TRBV9
ASSVVTSGFEQF
>TRBJ2-1|TRBV28
ASTEGRWLEQF
>TRBJ2-2|TRBV5-4
ASSTYRGQATGELF
>TRBJ1-2|TRBV7-9
ASSPFDRGNYGYT
>TRBJ1-2|TRBV4-2
ASSHPRIGGYGYT
>TRBJ2-3|TRBV2
ASRYSSTDTQY
>TRBJ1-1|TRBV19
ATHRDSLGGTEAF
>TRBJ1-5|TRBV6-5
ASRGQGSQPQH
>TRBJ1-2|TRBV6-5
ASTPTGGRTGYT
>TRBJ2-1|TRBV19
ASSPGQGPNNEQF
>TRBJ2-5|TRBV19
ASSIGQGALETQY
>TRBJ1-4|TRBV7-8
ASSLPRTGINEKLF
>TRBJ1-1|TRBV28
ASSLRQGTEAF
>TRBJ1-2|TRBV5-8
ASSLSPPYGYT
>TRBJ2-1|TRBV7-2
ASSPAWDREANEQF
>TRBJ2-7|TRBV5-6
ASSEALDYEQY
>TRBJ2-4|TRBV25-1
ASTGDRENKNIQY
>TRBJ2-2|TRBV7-6
ASSHLGAGGGTGELF
>TRBJ2-2|TRBV10-2
ASSVGQGSVGELF
>TRBJ2-1|TRBV5-1
ASSDGTPRGNNEQF
>TRBJ2-7|TRBV5-6
ASSLGTLSYEQY
>TRBJ2-2|TRBV6-4
ASSPSAGNTGELF
>TRBJ1-2|TRBV19
ASSRLAEPNYGYT
>.|TRBV4-1
ASSHGTGVHEQY
>TRBJ2-7|TRBV15
ATSRDYGESYEQY
>TRBJ1-2|TRBV7-8
ASSSWTGNYGYT
>TRBJ1-5|TRBV15
ATSGSQGNQPQH
>TRBJ2-1|TRBV18
ASSREVSGSRNEQF
>TRBJ2-7|TRBV27
ASSLISAATGYEQY
>TRBJ2-7|TRBV5-1
ASSLAFQFRDEQY
>TRBJ1-5|TRBV6-1
ASSEGQGSQPQH
>TRBJ2-7|TRBV27
ASRSETGTLYEQY
>TRBJ1-2|TRBV10-3
AIRAGTVDNYGYT
>TRBJ2-3|TRBV7-9
ASSRGQATDTQY
>TRBJ2-1|TRBV7-6
ASSLAYHERTYNEQF
>TRBJ2-1|TRBV19
ASSIDIATGVI
>TRBJ2-3|TRBV11-2
ASSTASLAGGSTDTQY
>TRBJ1-1|TRBV16
ASSQFQTANTEAF
>TRBJ2-7|TRBV9
ASSAGTGEQY
>TRBJ2-1|TRBV18
ASSPPQGHEQF
>TRBJ2-5|TRBV7-2
ASSFPGTGYILRY
>TRBJ1-4|TRBV2
ASSEPGQGVTNEKLF